A single T cell receptor beta chain is shown here with its context. The antigen remains undetermined. The data stem from a study of cytomegalovirus exposure and HLA in healthy donors. Study in general: The same platform used for the 500 to 850 first-cohort repertoires was also used for the approximately 120 validation repertoires, as a later analysis reported.

This CDR3 has 15 amino acids. CDR1 is LGHNT and CDR2 is FRNRAP in the germline V gene. Trimming shortened V by 1 base and J by 0 bases, and 9 bases separated the two germline ends. Study-level results: In vitro confirmation showed three CMV-associated chains to be CMV antigen specific. The study labeled more than 150 TCR beta chains cytomegalovirus-associated.

The repertoire was sequenced with immunoSEQ multiplex PCR; TCRdb's copy has only in-frame clones and lacks some. This sample has roughly 200,000 clones; roughly three quarters occur once, and the top ten carry over 0.95%. Sequencing used PBMCs. J is TRBJ1-1 and V is TRBV12-5; D possibly corresponds to TRBD1 (5 bases). The TCR was taken from a woman under 40 in good health and CMV-seronegative. The CDR3 DNA reads as TGTGCTAGTGGTTTGGGGCAGGGTTTGAACACTGAAGCTTTCTTT. Protein product: CASGLGQGLNTEAFF.